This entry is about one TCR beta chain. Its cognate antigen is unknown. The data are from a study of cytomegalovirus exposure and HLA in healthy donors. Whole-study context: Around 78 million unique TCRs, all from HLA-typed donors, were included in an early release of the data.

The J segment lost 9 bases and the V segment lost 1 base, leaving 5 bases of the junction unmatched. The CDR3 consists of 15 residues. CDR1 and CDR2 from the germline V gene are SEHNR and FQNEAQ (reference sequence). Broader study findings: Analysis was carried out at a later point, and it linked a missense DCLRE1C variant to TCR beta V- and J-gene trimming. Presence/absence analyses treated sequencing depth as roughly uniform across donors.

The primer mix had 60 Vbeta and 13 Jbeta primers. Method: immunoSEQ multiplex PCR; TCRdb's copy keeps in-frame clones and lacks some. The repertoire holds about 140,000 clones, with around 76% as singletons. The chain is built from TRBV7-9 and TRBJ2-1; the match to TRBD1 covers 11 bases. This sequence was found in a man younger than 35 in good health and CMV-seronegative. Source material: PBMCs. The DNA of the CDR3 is TGTGCCAGCAGCTTAGATGGGACAGGGGGGTTTGAGCAGTTCTTC. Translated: CASSLDGTGGFEQFF. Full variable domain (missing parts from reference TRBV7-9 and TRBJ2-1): DTGVSQNPRHKITKRGQNVTFRCDPISEHNRLYWYRQTLGQGPEFLTYFQNEAQLEKSRLLSDRFSAERPKGSFSTLEIQRTEQGDSAMYLCASSLDGTGGFEQFFGPGTRLTVL.